The 29 T cell receptor beta chains reported below all come from one sample, sequenced in a study of cytomegalovirus exposure and HLA in healthy donors. Using immunoSEQ multiplex PCR, the repertoire was profiled, and TCRdb retains in-frame clones only, with some absent. This table has some 310,000 clones, approximately 91% appearing once. The sequenced sample consisted of PBMCs. These TCRs come from a man aged 30-40 years in good health and CMV-seronegative.

The chain combines TRBV7-9 with TRBJ1-6, with a possible D match to TRBD1 (5 bases). With 5 bases removed from V and 14 bases from J, the gap between germline ends came to 22 bases. CDR1 SEHNR and CDR2 FQNEAQ come from the germline V gene (reference sequence). The CDR3 runs 15 residues. The CDR3 is CASSPLVGSGTSLHF. DNA of the CDR3: TGTGCCAGCAGCCCATTGGTTGGTTCAGGGACTTCCCTCCACTTT.

The J gene is TRBJ1-1, the V gene TRBV10-3, with 7 bases that match TRBD1. Per the germline V gene, CDR1 is ENHRY and CDR2 is SYGVKD. The length of the CDR3 is 14 residues. The junction had 2 bases not matched to a gene; V was cut back by 4 bases and J by 0 bases. In nucleotides, the CDR3 is TGTGCCATCAGTGCCGGGACAGTGAACACTGAAGCTTTCTTT. Encoded protein: CAISAGTVNTEAFF.

As concerns this clone: At one boundary the junction diverges from the germline segment, which might be a read error. J is TRBJ1-1 and V is TRBV7-8; D might be TRBD1 (6 bases). The CDR3 length is 14 residues. Germline V gene lookup returns CDR1 SGHVS and CDR2 FQNEAQ. DNA for the CDR3: TGTGCCAGCCGCTTACAGACAGGCGGCACTGAAGCTTTCTTT. It translates to CASRLQTGGTEAFF.

This clone was observed a single time. The V and J genes are TRBV5-6 and TRBJ2-2; 12 bases match TRBD2. The germline V gene encodes CDR1 SGHDT and CDR2 YYEEEE. V trimming: 4 bases; J trimming: 2 bases; junction bases outside the gene matches: 9. The CDR3 sequence is 18 residues long. This CDR3 reads CASSQRTSGVLNTGELFF. CDR3 bases: TGTGCCAGCAGCCAGAGGACTAGCGGGGTCCTTAACACCGGGGAGCTGTTTTTT.

This chain uses TRBV4-3 with TRBJ2-7; possibly TRBD2 for D (6 bases). From germline, CDR1 is LGHNA and CDR2 YSLEER. This CDR3 has 15 amino acids. Trimming pared 0 bases from V and 0 bases from J, leaving 9 bases between. CDR3 residues: CASSQDLAASYEQYF. CDR3 bases: TGCGCCAGCAGCCAAGATTTAGCGGCCTCCTACGAGCAGTACTTC.

The chain combines TRBV5-4 with TRBJ1-1; 11 bases are shared with TRBD1. Looked up from germline, CDR1 is SGHNT and CDR2 is YYREEE (reference sequence). The CDR3 runs to 13 residues. The V segment lost 3 bases and the J segment 6 bases; nucleotides outside the gene matches: 1. In nucleotides, the CDR3 is TGTGCCAGCAGCTGGACAGGGGGCCCTGAAGCTTTCTTT. It translates to CASSWTGGPEAFF.

This chain connects TRBV30 to TRBJ2-7; D gene ambiguous. Trimming took 0 bases from V and 2 from J, leaving 5 bases between them. The CDR3 is 12 residues long. Germline-derived CDR1 and CDR2 are GTSNPN and SVGIG (reference sequence). DNA for the CDR3: TGTGCCTGGAGTGTACTTCCCTACGAGCAGTACTTC. Amino acid sequence: CAWSVLPYEQYF. Together with reference TRBV30 and TRBJ2-7, the CDR3 gives the full variable domain: SQTIHQWPATLVQPVGSPLSLECTVEGTSNPNLYWYRQAAGRGLQLLFYSVGIGQISSEVPQNLSASRPQDRQFILSSKKLLLSDSGFYLCAWSVLPYEQYFGPGTRLTVT.

This sequence joins TRBV5-1 and TRBJ2-7; the match to TRBD2 covers 8 bases. The CDR3 length is 15 residues. V trimming: 3 bases; J trimming: 6 bases; junction bases outside the gene matches: 11. The V gene's germline CDR1 is SGHRS and CDR2 YFSETQ. The CDR3 DNA sequence: TGCGCCAGCAGCTCCGTCCCGGGACTAGAAGTCGAGCAGTACTTC. As protein: CASSSVPGLEVEQYF.

This clone has just one count. This sequence joins TRBV23-1 and TRBJ1-5; D unresolved. TRBV23-1 is an ORF, and what it does is uncertain. V was shortened by 4 bases and J by 2 bases, with 24 bases between the two germline ends. The CDR3 covers 19 residues. CDR3 DNA: TGCGCCAGCAGTCGCCCCCACGGAGGAGGCCCTGGGCGCAATCAGCCCCAGCATTTT. Protein: CASSRPHGGGPGRNQPQHF.

This chain connects TRBV9 to TRBJ1-5, with D possibly matching TRBD1 (5 bases). The V gene's germline CDR1 is SGDLS and CDR2 YYNGEE. V was trimmed by 0 bases and J by 6 bases, leaving 10 bases between them. This CDR3 is built from 14 residues. The CDR3: CASSVAEGRQPQHF. The CDR3 DNA follows: TGTGCCAGCAGCGTAGCGGAGGGACGTCAGCCCCAGCATTTT.

The chain uses TRBV28 and TRBJ1-1; 10 nucleotides match TRBD1. The CDR3 has 15 residues. Losses at the gene ends were 6 bases for V and 4 bases for J; bases not matched to a gene: 8. Looked up from germline, CDR1 is MDHEN and CDR2 is SYDVKM. CDR3 DNA sequence: TGTGCCAGCAGACAGACGGGACAGGGGTTCACTGAAGCTTTCTTT. Its protein is CASRQTGQGFTEAFF.

This chain joins TRBV6-5 and TRBJ2-7; possible D gene TRBD1, 6 bases. In germline, CDR1 is MNHEY, CDR2 SVGAGI. There are 14 residues in the CDR3. Trimming removed 0 bases from V and 3 bases from J, with 9 bases in between. CDR3 loop: CASSYSTGRYEQYF. Here the CDR3 DNA reads TGTGCCAGCAGTTACTCGACAGGACGCTACGAGCAGTACTTC.

This clone was seen once. V gene TRBV27 combines with J gene TRBJ2-3, with D possibly TRBD2 on 6 matching bases. The V and J ends lost 5 bases and 5 bases respectively, with 23 bases between them. The germline CDR1 and CDR2 sequences are MNHEY and SMNVEV (reference sequence). This CDR3 is 17 amino acids long. The CDR3 protein is CASSALGLGGAVDTQYF. As DNA, the CDR3 is TGTGCCAGCAGTGCCCTCGGCTTAGGAGGGGCCGTAGATACGCAGTATTTT.

This chain uses TRBV5-5 with TRBJ2-2; 11 nucleotides match TRBD1. Germline loops: CDR1 SGHKS, CDR2 YYEKEE (reference sequence). The J segment lost 5 bases and the V segment lost 7 bases, leaving 1 base of the junction unmatched. The CDR3 length is 13 residues. For the CDR3, the DNA is TGTGCCAGCGGGACAGGGGGGACCGGGGAGCTGTTTTTT. This gives the protein CASGTGGTGELFF.

The gene calls are TRBV15 and TRBJ1-2; 12 bases agree with TRBD1. CDR3 length: 18 residues. V lost 3 bases, J lost 6 bases, and 14 bases stayed unmatched. Germline V lookup: CDR1 LNHNV, CDR2 YYDKDF (reference sequence). The CDR3 region has the DNA TGTGCCACCAGCAGCCCACCTGGGGGGACAGGGGGCTACCATGGCTACACCTTC. This translates into CATSSPPGGTGGYHGYTF.

This chain uses TRBV7-8 with TRBJ2-7; 10 bases align to TRBD1. Germline values: CDR1 SGHVS, CDR2 FQNEAQ. The junction had 1 base not matched to a gene; V was cut back by 5 bases and J by 3 bases. This CDR3 comprises 13 residues. This CDR3 reads CASSRDRGYEQYF. CDR3 nucleotides: TGTGCCAGCAGCCGGGACAGGGGCTACGAGCAGTACTTC.

The V gene is TRBV11-2, the J gene TRBJ2-2; a possible D gene is TRBD1 (6 bases). Germline values: CDR1 SGHAT, CDR2 FQNNGV. There are 13 residues in the CDR3. Between the trimmed V and J ends, which lost 5 bases and 3 bases, there was a span of 7 bases. The CDR3 sequence: CASSGGYTGELFF. The CDR3, as DNA: TGTGCCAGCAGCGGGGGCTACACCGGGGAGCTGTTTTTT.

The rearrangement links TRBV19 to TRBJ2-6, with TRBD1 as a possible D gene (7 bases). The CDR3 totals 16 residues. V was pared by 7 bases and J by 4 bases, with 17 bases between. Looked up from germline, CDR1 is LNHDA and CDR2 is SQIVND (reference sequence). The CDR3 DNA follows: TGTGCCAGTATCGGGGGCAGGGGGAAAGGGGCCAACGTCCTGACTTTC. It is translated as CASIGGRGKGANVLTF.

The rearrangement links TRBV19 to TRBJ2-7; 11 bases align to TRBD1. Germline CDR1 reads LNHDA; CDR2 reads SQIVND (reference sequence). Trimming cost V 3 bases and J 4 bases; bases outside gene matches: 2. This CDR3 has 14 amino acids. The CDR3 DNA reads TGTGCCAGTAGTATCGGGACAGGGGGGTACGAGCAGTACTTC. Amino acid sequence: CASSIGTGGYEQYF.

The V gene is TRBV25-1, the J gene TRBJ1-1; D not certain. Germline CDR1 MGHDK, CDR2 SYGVNS. The CDR3 contains 13 residues. V lost 2 bases and J lost 5, with 9 bases in between. CDR3 amino acids: CASSEGLETEAFF. CDR3 in DNA: TGTGCCAGCAGTGAAGGACTCGAGACTGAAGCTTTCTTT.

The chain links TRBV4-3 to TRBJ1-2; 7 nucleotides match TRBD1. Germline V gives CDR1 LGHNA, CDR2 YSLEER. With V trimmed by 3 bases and J by 4 bases, 5 bases remained unmatched. The CDR3 covers 14 residues. The CDR3 DNA reads as TGCGCCAGCAGCCATGGACAGGTCGGCTATGGCTACACCTTC. Encoded protein: CASSHGQVGYGYTF.

This clone showed up just once. The V gene is TRBV6-5, the J gene TRBJ1-5; D might be TRBD1 (5 bases). Germline V gives CDR1 MNHEY, CDR2 SVGAGI. There are 15 residues in the CDR3. Between the trimmed V and J ends, which lost 2 bases and 4 bases, there was a span of 12 bases. Here the CDR3 reads CASSYLEDRNQPQHF. CDR3 in DNA: TGTGCCAGCAGTTACCTCGAAGACAGAAATCAGCCCCAGCATTTT.

The J gene is TRBJ2-3, the V gene TRBV5-6, with D possibly being TRBD1 (6 bases). CDR3 length: 14 amino acids. Germline CDR1 is SGHDT and CDR2 is YYEEEE. Trimming stripped 2 bases from V and 4 bases from J, with 11 bases between. CDR3 loop: CASSFFGGSDTQYF. Here the CDR3 DNA reads TGTGCCAGCAGCTTTTTTGGGGGCTCAGATACGCAGTATTTT.

The genes are TRBV7-9 and TRBJ2-3; TRBD1 matches 8 bases. With V trimmed by 3 bases and J by 1 base, 9 bases remained unmatched. This CDR3 contains 17 residues. The V gene's germline CDR1 is SEHNR and CDR2 FQNEAQ (reference sequence). The CDR3 spells CASSLGFSTGGTDTQYF. CDR3 coding DNA: TGTGCCAGCAGCTTGGGCTTCTCGACAGGGGGCACAGATACGCAGTATTTT.

The chain has TRBV2 and TRBJ2-5, with D possibly TRBD1 on 5 matching bases. CDR1 SNHLY and CDR2 FYNNEI come from the germline V gene. Between the trimmed V and J ends, which lost 1 base and 4 bases, there was a span of 13 bases. CDR3 length equals 15 residues. The CDR3 sequence: CASSEGRQGGETQYF. CDR3 sequence (DNA): TGTGCCAGCAGTGAAGGCCGGCAGGGTGGAGAGACCCAGTACTTC.

This rearrangement joins TRBV10-2 to TRBJ2-5; the match to TRBD1 covers 9 bases. Losses at the gene ends were 6 bases for V and 3 bases for J; bases not matched to a gene: 14. Germline V lookup: CDR1 WSHSY, CDR2 SAAADI. The CDR3 sequence is 17 residues long. The CDR3, as DNA: TGCGCCAGCAGACGGGGTGTGGCGACAGGGGGTAAAGAGACCCAGTACTTC. Translation gives CASRRGVATGGKETQYF.

A word on this clone: The same CDR3 also results from other DNA sequences found in this sample. V is TRBV27 and J is TRBJ2-7; possibly TRBD1 for D (6 bases). CDR3 length: 13 amino acids. The germline gives CDR1 MNHEY, CDR2 SMNVEV (reference sequence). Trimming stripped 6 bases from V and 4 bases from J, with 13 bases between. The CDR3 sequence: CASSRDTTYEQYF. The CDR3 DNA is TGTGCCAGCAGCCGGGACACCACGTACGAGCAGTACTTC.

The sample holds one count of this clone. This chain uses TRBV6-5 with TRBJ2-7, with 12 positions matching TRBD2. V shed 3 bases, J shed 4 bases, and the junction held 7 bases outside the gene matches. The CDR3 is made up of 16 amino acids. Germline CDR1 reads MNHEY; CDR2 reads SVGAGI. The CDR3 bases are TGTGCCAGCAGTTATTTCCTAGCGGGGGGGGGATACGAGCAGTACTTC. Amino acids: CASSYFLAGGGYEQYF.

V and J are TRBV15 and TRBJ2-7; 9 nucleotides line up with TRBD1. The CDR3 totals 18 residues. Germline V gives CDR1 LNHNV, CDR2 YYDKDF (reference sequence). The J segment lost 3 bases and the V segment lost 0 bases, leaving 12 bases of the junction unmatched. In nucleotides, the CDR3 is TGTGCCACCAGCAGAGATCGGGGCGGACAGGGGATCAACTACGAGCAGTACTTC. Translating gives CATSRDRGGQGINYEQYF.